The 9 T cell receptor beta chains reported below all come from one sample, sequenced in a study of blood T cell repertoires in COVID-19. Clones were read by immunoSEQ multiplex PCR, and TCRdb kept only the in-frame ones, dropping some. The repertoire holds roughly 120,000 clones, with approximately 87% as singletons. The sample taken for sequencing was peripheral blood. The receptors originated from an older woman with acute or convalescent COVID-19.

The chain carries TRBV19 and TRBJ2-5, with a tentative D call TRBD1 (5 bases). CDR3 length equals 13 residues. Trimming removed 8 bases from V and 3 bases from J, with 13 bases in between. Germline V gene lookup returns CDR1 LNHDA and CDR2 SQIVND (reference sequence). CDR3 in amino acids: CASSNHRKETQYF. The DNA of the CDR3 is TGTGCCAGTTCAAACCACAGGAAAGAGACCCAGTACTTC.

The gene calls are TRBV5-1 and TRBJ1-5; TRBD1 agrees at 8 bases. The junction had 2 bases not matched to a gene; V was cut back by 4 bases and J by 2 bases. From germline, CDR1 is SGHRS and CDR2 YFSETQ. The CDR3 covers 14 residues. CDR3 protein: CASSVTGGNQPQHF. The CDR3 DNA reads as TGCGCCAGCAGCGTGACAGGGGGCAATCAGCCCCAGCATTTT.

The V gene is TRBV3-1 (or the pseudogene TRBV3-2), the J gene TRBJ1-4; no clear D. Trimming shortened V by 2 bases and J by 0 bases, and 7 bases separated the two germline ends. Germline CDR1 LGHDT, CDR2 YNNKEL (reference sequence). The CDR3 loop spans 15 amino acids. The CDR3 DNA follows: TGTGCCAGCAGCCAATCTAGTGCAACTAATGAAAAACTGTTTTTT. The encoded protein is CASSQSSATNEKLFF.

The chain uses TRBV27 and TRBJ1-2; 7 bases are shared with TRBD1. The CDR3 runs 15 residues. Per germline, CDR1 MNHEY and CDR2 SMNVEV (reference sequence). V trimming: 5 bases; J trimming: 2 bases; junction bases outside the gene matches: 8. CDR3 region: CASSPMGTVNYGYTF. CDR3 in DNA: TGTGCCAGCAGTCCCATGGGGACAGTAAACTATGGCTACACCTTC.

This chain joins TRBV7-2 and TRBJ1-5, with D tentatively TRBD1 (6 bases). Germline values: CDR1 SGHTA, CDR2 FQGNSA. The CDR3 loop spans 16 amino acids. The V and J ends lost 4 bases and 9 bases respectively, with 22 bases between them. The CDR3 reads CASSSPRGGNPGPQHF. The CDR3 bases are TGTGCCAGCAGCTCCCCCCGGGGGGGCAACCCAGGGCCCCAGCATTTT.

The chain is built from TRBV30 and TRBJ2-5; 13 positions agree with TRBD2. With V trimmed by 5 bases and J by 3 bases, 9 bases remained unmatched. Germline CDR1 reads GTSNPN; CDR2 reads SVGIG (reference sequence). The CDR3 runs to 16 residues. The CDR3 sequence is CAWSGLGLAGKETQYF. The CDR3 DNA reads TGTGCCTGGTCGGGCCTGGGACTAGCGGGAAAAGAGACCCAGTACTTC. Full variable domain (missing parts from reference TRBV30 and TRBJ2-5): SQTIHQWPATLVQPVGSPLSLECTVEGTSNPNLYWYRQAAGRGLQLLFYSVGIGQISSEVPQNLSASRPQDRQFILSSKKLLLSDSGFYLCAWSGLGLAGKETQYFGPGTRLLVL.

The rearrangement links TRBV7-2 to TRBJ2-7; a possible D gene is TRBD2 (6 bases). V was trimmed by 7 bases and J by 2 bases, leaving 15 bases between them. There are 14 residues in the CDR3. The germline V gene has CDR1 SGHTA and CDR2 FQGNSA. Here the CDR3 reads CASNRGGAPYEQYF. The CDR3 coding sequence is TGTGCCAGCAACAGAGGCGGGGCGCCCTACGAGCAGTACTTC.

The CDR3 DNA follows: TGCGCCAGCAGCCAAGTCGACCTCGGACTAGCGGGAGCGAATGAGCAGTTCTTC. This translates into CASSQVDLGLAGANEQFF. This chain connects TRBV4-1 to TRBJ2-1, with TRBD2 identical over 13 bases. The CDR3 length is 18 residues. V was pared by 1 base and J by 7 bases, with 10 bases of the junction left unmatched. Germline V gives CDR1 MGHRA, CDR2 YSYEKL.

The V call is TRBV7-3, the J call TRBJ2-2; D is possibly TRBD2 (6 bases). Germline assignment: CDR1 SGHTA and CDR2 FQGTGA. The CDR3 runs 13 residues. Trimming cost V 5 bases and J 7 bases, with 11 bases left between them. CDR3 DNA: TGTGCCAGCAGCCGGGACTTGTTCGGGGAGCTGTTTTTT. It specifies CASSRDLFGELFF.